This T cell receptor beta chain was found in a study of technical replicates of blood from a handful of donors. The table came from immunoSEQ multiplex PCR; TCRdb's copy has only in-frame clones and leaves some out. The sample holds 15,000 to 18,000 clones; about nine tenths are singletons and the top ten take around 11%. Input material: PBMCs. This TCR was sampled from a human donor in good health.

DNA of the CDR3: TGTGCCAGCAGTTTTGTGCTAGGCTCTTACAATGAGCAGTTCTTC. As protein: CASSFVLGSYNEQFF. The V call is TRBV7-2, the J call TRBJ2-1; D remains ambiguous. The CDR3 covers 15 residues. Trimming stripped 6 bases from V and 4 bases from J, with 16 bases between. CDR1 and CDR2 (germline): SGHTA, FQGNSA.